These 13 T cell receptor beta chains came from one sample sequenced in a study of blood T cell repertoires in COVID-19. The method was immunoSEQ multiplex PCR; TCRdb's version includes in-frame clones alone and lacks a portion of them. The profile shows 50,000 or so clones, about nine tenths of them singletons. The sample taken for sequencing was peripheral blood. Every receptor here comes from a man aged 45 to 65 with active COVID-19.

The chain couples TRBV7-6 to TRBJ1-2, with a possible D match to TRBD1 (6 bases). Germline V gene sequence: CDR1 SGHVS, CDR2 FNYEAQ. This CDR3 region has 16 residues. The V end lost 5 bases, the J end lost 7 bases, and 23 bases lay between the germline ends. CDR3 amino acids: CASSPQAGGRSGGYTF. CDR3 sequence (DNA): TGTGCCAGCAGCCCCCAAGCCGGGGGGCGATCTGGTGGCTACACCTTC.

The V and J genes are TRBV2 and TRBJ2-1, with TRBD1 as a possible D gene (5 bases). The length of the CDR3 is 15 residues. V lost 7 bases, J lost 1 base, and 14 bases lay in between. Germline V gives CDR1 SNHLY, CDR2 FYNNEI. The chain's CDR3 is CASNEGAISYNEQFF. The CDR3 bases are TGTGCCAGCAACGAAGGGGCGATATCCTACAATGAGCAGTTCTTC. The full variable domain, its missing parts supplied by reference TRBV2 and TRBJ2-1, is EPEVTQTPSHQVTQMGQEVILRCVPISNHLYFYWYRQILGQKVEFLVSFYNNEISEKSEIFDDQFSVERPDGSNFTLKIRSTKLEDSAMYFCASNEGAISYNEQFFGPGTRLTVL.

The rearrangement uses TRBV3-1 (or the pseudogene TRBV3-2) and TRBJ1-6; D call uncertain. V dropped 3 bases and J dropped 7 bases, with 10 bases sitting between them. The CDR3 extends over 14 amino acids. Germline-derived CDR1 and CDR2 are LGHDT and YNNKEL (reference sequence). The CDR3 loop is CASSHERGNSPLHF. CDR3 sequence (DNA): TGTGCCAGCAGCCACGAACGAGGGAATTCACCCCTCCACTTT.

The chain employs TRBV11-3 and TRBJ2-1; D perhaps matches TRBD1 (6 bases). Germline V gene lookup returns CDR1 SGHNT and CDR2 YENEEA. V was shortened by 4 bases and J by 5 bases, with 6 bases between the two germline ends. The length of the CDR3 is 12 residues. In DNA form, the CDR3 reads TGTGCCAGCAGCTGGACAGACAATGAGCAGTTCTTC. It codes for CASSWTDNEQFF. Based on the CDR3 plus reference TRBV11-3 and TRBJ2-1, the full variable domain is EAGVVQSPRYKIIEKKQPVAFWCNPISGHNTLYWYLQNLGQGPELLIRYENEEAVDDSQLPKDRFSAERLKGVDSTLKIQPAELGDSAVYLCASSWTDNEQFFGPGTRLTVL.

The CDR3 is CASSRMAWDRRYGYTF. The CDR3 DNA follows: TGTGCCAGCAGCAGAATGGCCTGGGACAGGCGCTATGGCTACACCTTC. This sequence joins TRBV7-8 and TRBJ1-2; 8 bases map to TRBD1. Germline CDR1 is SGHVS and CDR2 is FQNEAQ. V dropped 5 bases and J dropped 4; count of bases not matched to a gene: 12. This CDR3 contains 16 residues.

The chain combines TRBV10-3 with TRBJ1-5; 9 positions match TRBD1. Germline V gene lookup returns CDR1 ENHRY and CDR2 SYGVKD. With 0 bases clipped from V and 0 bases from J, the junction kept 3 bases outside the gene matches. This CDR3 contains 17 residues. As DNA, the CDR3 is TGTGCCATCAGTGAGTCGGGACAGGGCTATAGCAATCAGCCCCAGCATTTT. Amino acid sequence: CAISESGQGYSNQPQHF.

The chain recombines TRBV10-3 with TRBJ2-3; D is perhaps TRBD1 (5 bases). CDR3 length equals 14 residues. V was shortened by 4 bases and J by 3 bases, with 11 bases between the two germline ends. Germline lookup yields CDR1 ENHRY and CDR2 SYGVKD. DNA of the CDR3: TGTGCCATCAGTGCGGCCCGACAGACAGATACGCAGTATTTT. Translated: CAISAARQTDTQYF.

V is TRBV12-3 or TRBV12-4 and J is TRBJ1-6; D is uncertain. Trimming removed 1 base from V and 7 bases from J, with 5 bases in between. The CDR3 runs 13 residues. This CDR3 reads CASSLGANSPLHF. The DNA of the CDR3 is TGTGCCAGCAGTTTAGGAGCCAATTCACCCCTCCACTTT.

The CDR3 DNA is TGTGCCAGCAGCTTAGAGGGGGCTACCGGGGAGCTGTTTTTT. It specifies CASSLEGATGELFF. V gene TRBV7-8 combines with J gene TRBJ2-2, with 7 bases that match TRBD1. After removal of 1 base from V and 5 bases from J, the junction contained 1 base not matched to a gene. The CDR3 loop spans 14 amino acids. Germline V gene data show CDR1 as SGHVS and CDR2 as FQNEAQ.

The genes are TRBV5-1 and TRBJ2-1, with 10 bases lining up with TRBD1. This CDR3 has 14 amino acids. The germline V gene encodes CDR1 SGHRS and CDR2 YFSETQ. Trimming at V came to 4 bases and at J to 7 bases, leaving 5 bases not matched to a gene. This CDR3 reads CASSRDRGWNEQFF. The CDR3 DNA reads TGCGCCAGCAGCCGGGACAGGGGTTGGAATGAGCAGTTCTTC.

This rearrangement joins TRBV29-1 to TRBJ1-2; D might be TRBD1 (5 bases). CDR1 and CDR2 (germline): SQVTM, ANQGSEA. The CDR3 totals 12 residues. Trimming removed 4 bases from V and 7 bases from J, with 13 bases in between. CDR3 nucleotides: TGCAGCGTTGCAGGGTCCCCCAGTGGCTACACCTTC. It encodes CSVAGSPSGYTF. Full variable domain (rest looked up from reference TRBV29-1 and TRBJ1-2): SAVISQKPSRDICQRGTSLTIQCQVDSQVTMMFWYRQQPGQSLTLIATANQGSEATYESGFVIDKFPISRPNLTFSTLTVSNMSPEDSSIYLCSVAGSPSGYTFGSGTRLTVV.

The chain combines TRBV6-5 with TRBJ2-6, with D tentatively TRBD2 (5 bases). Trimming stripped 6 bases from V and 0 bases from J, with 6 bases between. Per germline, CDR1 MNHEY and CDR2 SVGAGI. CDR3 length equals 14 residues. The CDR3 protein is CASSRDSGANVLTF. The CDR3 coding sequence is TGTGCCAGCAGCCGGGACTCTGGGGCCAACGTCCTGACTTTC.

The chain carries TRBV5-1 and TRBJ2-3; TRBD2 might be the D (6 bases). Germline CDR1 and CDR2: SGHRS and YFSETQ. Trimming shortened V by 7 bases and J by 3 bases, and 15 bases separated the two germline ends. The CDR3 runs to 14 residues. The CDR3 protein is CASRPAEGTDTQYF. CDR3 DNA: TGCGCCAGCCGACCGGCGGAGGGAACAGATACGCAGTATTTT.